Here is one T cell receptor (beta chain) with its context. This sample was taken from a study of neoadjuvant anti-PD-1 for oral cavity cancer. Study at large: Most patients had three to four biweekly doses of 3 mg/kg nivolumab before resection.

Six replicates per PBMC sample, mostly from around 460 ng of genomic DNA. TCRdb keeps only in-frame clones here, not all; method: immunoSEQ multiplex PCR. This table has fewer than 35,000 clones, approximately 87% appearing once. Per the germline V gene, CDR1 is SGHTS and CDR2 is YDEGEE. This CDR3 contains 15 residues. Trimming shortened V by 0 bases and J by 0 bases, and 10 bases separated the two germline ends. The sequence came from a person between 40 and 80 years old with oral cavity squamous cell carcinoma. Sequencing was performed on PBMCs, taken before nivolumab (anti-PD-1) treatment. The rearrangement uses TRBV5-8 and TRBJ2-7; D is possibly TRBD2 (5 bases). The CDR3 region has the DNA TGTGCCAGCAGCTTGGCGGGGATGTCCTCCTACGAGCAGTACTTC. Its protein product is CASSLAGMSSYEQYF.